The rows below give T cell receptor beta chains drawn from one sample of a study of T cell repertoires in cytomegalovirus infection. TCRdb reanalysed the reads using MiXCR and keeps one entry per CDR3 protein. The data contain hundreds of thousands of distinct CDR3 sequences, 20% to 25% of them singletons. The material sequenced was CD8+ T cells from PBMCs. These TCRs come from a human donor in good health (CMV status not recorded). Some clones in this sample may be carry-over from other donors' samples. The conserved cysteine and the conserved F or W are not part of the CDR3 here. Clone size is given for some rows only: seen once, a few or many times, or a class if the clone is expanded.

CDR3 protein: ASSLILAGGDEQY; V gene: TRBV7-2; J gene: TRBJ2-7; clone size: NA
CDR3 protein: ASSFGTGGNEKLF; V gene: TRBV7-8; J gene: TRBJ1-4; clone size: NA
CDR3 protein: ASSLVTEGSLLH; V gene: TRBV28; J gene: TRBJ1-6; clone size: NA
CDR3 protein: SAREPGPFNSPLH; V gene: TRBV20-1; J gene: TRBJ1-6; clone size: NA
CDR3 protein: SVVGQGEYNEQF; V gene: TRBV29-1; J gene: TRBJ2-1; clone size: NA
CDR3 protein: ASTMTGIYEQY; V gene: TRBV3-1; J gene: TRBJ2-7; clone size: NA
CDR3 protein: ASTSGEVKNIQY; V gene: TRBV5-6; J gene: TRBJ2-4; clone size: NA
CDR3 protein: SAAGLAGGSTDTQY; V gene: TRBV29-1; J gene: TRBJ2-3; clone size: NA
CDR3 protein: ARSGGSGANVLT; V gene: TRBV7-8; J gene: TRBJ2-6; clone size: few
CDR3 protein: ASSPAGPGNTIY; V gene: TRBV6-5; J gene: TRBJ1-3; clone size: NA
CDR3 protein: ATSDFGNEQF; V gene: TRBV24-1; J gene: TRBJ2-1; clone size: NA
CDR3 protein: SAGDRATNTGELF; V gene: TRBV20-1; J gene: TRBJ2-2; clone size: few
CDR3 protein: ASSPGTGGADNQPQH; V gene: TRBV27; J gene: TRBJ1-5; clone size: NA
CDR3 protein: ASSLGGFGSYEQY; V gene: TRBV13; J gene: TRBJ2-7; clone size: NA
CDR3 protein: ASSLVFLAGRTDTQY; V gene: TRBV7-6; J gene: TRBJ2-3; clone size: many
CDR3 protein: SVESDREAF; V gene: TRBV29-1; J gene: TRBJ1-1; clone size: NA
CDR3 protein: ASSRPLEVNEQF; V gene: TRBV19; J gene: TRBJ2-1; clone size: once
CDR3 protein: ASSFSRVGNQPQH; V gene: TRBV28; J gene: TRBJ1-5; clone size: NA
CDR3 protein: ASSDRISTLH; V gene: TRBV25-1; J gene: TRBJ1-6; clone size: NA
CDR3 protein: ASSLAATGTGERDYGYT; V gene: TRBV14; J gene: TRBJ1-2; clone size: few
CDR3 protein: ATQTGRTQY; V gene: TRBV6-5; J gene: TRBJ2-5; clone size: NA
CDR3 protein: ATSIDLGQSRGGGYT; V gene: TRBV15; J gene: TRBJ1-2; clone size: NA
CDR3 protein: ASSFPETGVWTEAF; V gene: TRBV7-2; J gene: TRBJ1-1; clone size: many
CDR3 protein: ASSLGGGSGVGDTQY; V gene: TRBV7-8; J gene: TRBJ2-3; clone size: many
CDR3 protein: ASSYPRQDYNEQF; V gene: TRBV6-2/TRBV6-3; J gene: TRBJ2-1; clone size: NA